The rows below give T cell receptor beta chains drawn from one sample of a study of blood T cell repertoires in COVID-19. Measured with immunoSEQ multiplex PCR; TCRdb has only the in-frame clones, and not every one. The sample lists around 50,000 clones; over 65% were seen once. Sequencing was done on a sample of peripheral blood. The receptors come from a human donor in a cohort sampled during active COVID-19. CDR3s include the opening cysteine and the closing phenylalanine or tryptophan. Fields, in order: clone size, D gene, V gene, J gene, CDR3 length, CDR3 DNA, CDR3 protein. D genes are given only for firm matches. The size field is filled for only some rows; it gives once, few, many or a size class.

clone size: NA
D gene: TRBD1
V gene: TRBV7-6
J gene: TRBJ1-1
CDR3 length: 17
CDR3 DNA: TGTGCCAGCAGCTTAGTAAGGGGGACAGGAGCTAACACTGAAGCTTTCTTT
CDR3 protein: CASSLVRGTGANTEAFF

clone size: NA
D gene: NA
V gene: TRBV7-9
J gene: TRBJ2-1
CDR3 length: 16
CDR3 DNA: TGTGCCAGCAACCCTGAGGCCCGGTCCTCCTACAATGAGCAGTTCTTC
CDR3 protein: CASNPEARSSYNEQFF

clone size: NA
D gene: TRBD1
V gene: TRBV5-4
J gene: TRBJ1-1
CDR3 length: 16
CDR3 DNA: TGTGCCAGCAGCTGGCGACGGACAGGCCTGAACACTGAAGCTTTCTTT
CDR3 protein: CASSWRRTGLNTEAFF

clone size: NA
D gene: TRBD1
V gene: TRBV10-3
J gene: TRBJ1-2
CDR3 length: 14
CDR3 DNA: TGTGCCATCAGGCAGGGGGAGCGTGACTATGGCTACACCTTC
CDR3 protein: CAIRQGERDYGYTF

clone size: NA
D gene: NA
V gene: TRBV6-5
J gene: TRBJ2-3
CDR3 length: 14
CDR3 DNA: TGTGCCAGCAAGGCAGGGGGGTTCACAGATACGCAGTATTTT
CDR3 protein: CASKAGGFTDTQYF

clone size: NA
D gene: TRBD1
V gene: TRBV2
J gene: TRBJ2-7
CDR3 length: 14
CDR3 DNA: TGTGCCAGCACCCGGGACAGGGTTTCCTACGAGCAGTACTTC
CDR3 protein: CASTRDRVSYEQYF

clone size: NA
D gene: NA
V gene: TRBV7-3
J gene: TRBJ2-1
CDR3 length: 15
CDR3 DNA: TGTGCCAGCAGCTTAGGTCCTGGGCGTAAGGATGAGCAGTTCTTC
CDR3 protein: CASSLGPGRKDEQFF

clone size: few
D gene: NA
V gene: TRBV6-2/TRBV6-3
J gene: TRBJ2-6
CDR3 length: 19
CDR3 DNA: TGTGCCAGCAGTTACTCGAGGCCAAGTAGCAGCTCTGGGGCCAACGTCCTGACTTTC
CDR3 protein: CASSYSRPSSSSGANVLTF

clone size: NA
D gene: TRBD1
V gene: TRBV7-2
J gene: TRBJ1-2
CDR3 length: 15
CDR3 DNA: TGTGCCAGCAGCCCTTCCGGGACAGGGGCCTATGGCTACACCTTC
CDR3 protein: CASSPSGTGAYGYTF

clone size: few
D gene: TRBD1
V gene: TRBV25-1
J gene: TRBJ1-1
CDR3 length: 16
CDR3 DNA: TGTGCCAGCAGCCGAATAACGGGGACAGCGAACACTGAAGCTTTCTTT
CDR3 protein: CASSRITGTANTEAFF

clone size: NA
D gene: TRBD1
V gene: TRBV27
J gene: TRBJ1-2
CDR3 length: 16
CDR3 DNA: TGTGCCAGCAGTCACGGGACAGTTCCTCCTAACTATGGCTACACCTTC
CDR3 protein: CASSHGTVPPNYGYTF

clone size: NA
D gene: TRBD2
V gene: TRBV3-1/TRBV3-2
J gene: TRBJ2-5
CDR3 length: 16
CDR3 DNA: TGTGCCAGCAGCCAAGATCTTGGAAGGGAGGGGGAGACCCAGTACTTC
CDR3 protein: CASSQDLGREGETQYF

clone size: once
D gene: TRBD1
V gene: TRBV7-9
J gene: TRBJ2-2
CDR3 length: 14
CDR3 DNA: TGTGCCAGCAGCCTTCAGGGGGCCGCCGGGGAGCTGTTTTTT
CDR3 protein: CASSLQGAAGELFF

clone size: NA
D gene: NA
V gene: TRBV9
J gene: TRBJ2-2
CDR3 length: 13
CDR3 DNA: TGTGCCAGCAGCGCAGGGTTTACCGGGGAGCTGTTTTTT
CDR3 protein: CASSAGFTGELFF

clone size: NA
D gene: TRBD2
V gene: TRBV19
J gene: TRBJ2-1
CDR3 length: 15
CDR3 DNA: TGTGCCAGTAGTATCAGCGGGGGGTCTTACAATGAGCAGTTCTTC
CDR3 protein: CASSISGGSYNEQFF

clone size: NA
D gene: TRBD2
V gene: TRBV30
J gene: TRBJ2-3
CDR3 length: 13
CDR3 DNA: TGTGCCTGGAGTTCTAGCGGGGGTGGCACGCAGTATTTT
CDR3 protein: CAWSSSGGGTQYF

clone size: few
D gene: TRBD2
V gene: TRBV7-6
J gene: TRBJ2-3
CDR3 length: 16
CDR3 DNA: TGTGCCAGCAGCACGGGTAGCGGGTCTAGCACAGATACGCAGTATTTT
CDR3 protein: CASSTGSGSSTDTQYF

clone size: NA
D gene: TRBD1
V gene: TRBV9
J gene: TRBJ1-2
CDR3 length: 14
CDR3 DNA: TGTGCCAGCAGCTCGGGACAGGGGATCTTGGGCTACACCTTC
CDR3 protein: CASSSGQGILGYTF

clone size: NA
D gene: NA
V gene: TRBV5-1
J gene: TRBJ2-1
CDR3 length: 16
CDR3 DNA: TGCGCCAGCAGCTTGGTAGCCTCAAGCTCCTACAATGAGCAGTTCTTC
CDR3 protein: CASSLVASSSYNEQFF

clone size: NA
D gene: NA
V gene: TRBV7-9
J gene: TRBJ2-5
CDR3 length: 16
CDR3 DNA: TGTGCCAGCAGCCCGACTGCTCGAACGCATCAAGAGACCCAGTACTTC
CDR3 protein: CASSPTARTHQETQYF

clone size: NA
D gene: TRBD1
V gene: TRBV7-2
J gene: TRBJ1-2
CDR3 length: 13
CDR3 DNA: TGTGCCAGCAGCTTAGGAGGGGGCCGTGGCTACACCTTC
CDR3 protein: CASSLGGGRGYTF

clone size: few
D gene: TRBD1
V gene: TRBV6-5
J gene: TRBJ1-6
CDR3 length: 15
CDR3 DNA: TGTGCCAGCTGGGGATTCGGGACAGGGTCCTCACCCCTCCACTTT
CDR3 protein: CASWGFGTGSSPLHF

clone size: NA
D gene: NA
V gene: TRBV2
J gene: TRBJ1-1
CDR3 length: 14
CDR3 DNA: TGTGCCAGCCGTACAGGTCAGGGGAACACTGAAGCTTTCTTT
CDR3 protein: CASRTGQGNTEAFF

clone size: NA
D gene: TRBD2
V gene: TRBV11-3
J gene: TRBJ2-1
CDR3 length: 15
CDR3 DNA: TGTGCCAGCAGCTTAGAAGCTAGCGGGGGGGCTGAGCAGTTCTTC
CDR3 protein: CASSLEASGGAEQFF

clone size: NA
D gene: NA
V gene: TRBV27
J gene: TRBJ2-7
CDR3 length: 19
CDR3 DNA: TGTGCCAGCAGTTTAAAGCCACCCCGGAAGGTTGGGAGCTCCTACGAGCAGTACTTC
CDR3 protein: CASSLKPPRKVGSSYEQYF

clone size: NA
D gene: TRBD1
V gene: TRBV6-5
J gene: TRBJ1-1
CDR3 length: 14
CDR3 DNA: TGTGCCAGCAAGTACTCAGGGGGGAACACTGAAGCTTTCTTT
CDR3 protein: CASKYSGGNTEAFF

clone size: NA
D gene: NA
V gene: TRBV7-8
J gene: TRBJ2-5
CDR3 length: 14
CDR3 DNA: TGTGCCAGCAGCTTTGGTAATAGCTGGGAGACCCAGTACTTC
CDR3 protein: CASSFGNSWETQYF

clone size: NA
D gene: TRBD2
V gene: TRBV2
J gene: TRBJ2-1
CDR3 length: 15
CDR3 DNA: TGTGCCAGCAGTGAAGACGGCGTGGGCGGGAGTGAGCAGTTCTTC
CDR3 protein: CASSEDGVGGSEQFF

clone size: NA
D gene: NA
V gene: TRBV6-5
J gene: TRBJ1-2
CDR3 length: 15
CDR3 DNA: TGTGCCAGCCAAGCCCTCGAGTTTAACAGTGCTGGCTACACCTTC
CDR3 protein: CASQALEFNSAGYTF

clone size: NA
D gene: NA
V gene: TRBV14
J gene: TRBJ2-1
CDR3 length: 13
CDR3 DNA: TGTGCCAGCAATAGGGGCAGAACCAATGAGCAGTTCTTC
CDR3 protein: CASNRGRTNEQFF

clone size: NA
D gene: NA
V gene: TRBV9
J gene: TRBJ2-1
CDR3 length: 15
CDR3 DNA: TGTGCCAGCAGCGTAGAGGGACACCTGGACAATGAGCAGTTCTTC
CDR3 protein: CASSVEGHLDNEQFF

clone size: NA
D gene: TRBD1
V gene: TRBV5-4
J gene: TRBJ2-3
CDR3 length: 15
CDR3 DNA: TGTGCCAGCAGCTCCGCACAGGGGGCTTGGGATACGCAGTATTTT
CDR3 protein: CASSSAQGAWDTQYF

clone size: NA
D gene: NA
V gene: TRBV27
J gene: TRBJ2-2
CDR3 length: 15
CDR3 DNA: TGTGCCAGCAGTACTATGGCAAGGGGCACCGGGGAGCTGTTTTTT
CDR3 protein: CASSTMARGTGELFF

clone size: NA
D gene: NA
V gene: TRBV7-2
J gene: TRBJ2-3
CDR3 length: 14
CDR3 DNA: TGTGCCAGCAGCTTAGGGAGGGGTGGAGATACGCAGTATTTT
CDR3 protein: CASSLGRGGDTQYF

clone size: NA
D gene: TRBD1
V gene: TRBV2
J gene: TRBJ1-2
CDR3 length: 14
CDR3 DNA: TGTGCCAGCAGTTCAAAGAGGACAGGTACCGGCTACACCTTC
CDR3 protein: CASSSKRTGTGYTF

clone size: few
D gene: NA
V gene: TRBV4-1
J gene: TRBJ2-4
CDR3 length: 17
CDR3 DNA: TGCGCCAGCAGCCAAGATGCAGACTCACAAGCCAAAAACATTCAGTACTTC
CDR3 protein: CASSQDADSQAKNIQYF

clone size: NA
D gene: NA
V gene: TRBV5-5
J gene: TRBJ1-2
CDR3 length: 13
CDR3 DNA: TGTGCCAGCAGCAGGCAGGCCCCTGGTGGCTACACCTTC
CDR3 protein: CASSRQAPGGYTF

clone size: NA
D gene: TRBD2
V gene: TRBV2
J gene: TRBJ2-4
CDR3 length: 17
CDR3 DNA: TGTGCCAGCAGTGGGCTAGCGGGGGGGTTAGGCAAAAACATTCAGTACTTC
CDR3 protein: CASSGLAGGLGKNIQYF

clone size: NA
D gene: NA
V gene: TRBV11-2
J gene: TRBJ1-1
CDR3 length: 14
CDR3 DNA: TGTGCCAGCAGCTTCTGGACAGAGAACACTGAAGCTTTCTTT
CDR3 protein: CASSFWTENTEAFF

clone size: once
D gene: NA
V gene: TRBV5-1
J gene: TRBJ2-1
CDR3 length: 14
CDR3 DNA: TGCGCCAGCAGCTGGGCACACGGTTTGGATGAGCAGTTCTTC
CDR3 protein: CASSWAHGLDEQFF

clone size: NA
D gene: TRBD1
V gene: TRBV5-6
J gene: TRBJ2-5
CDR3 length: 13
CDR3 DNA: TGTGCCAGCAGCCCACAGGGGCAGGATACCCAGTACTTC
CDR3 protein: CASSPQGQDTQYF

clone size: NA
D gene: NA
V gene: TRBV28
J gene: TRBJ2-5
CDR3 length: 15
CDR3 DNA: TGTGCCAGCAGTTTAGGGGCGACAGGTGAAGAGACCCAGTACTTC
CDR3 protein: CASSLGATGEETQYF

clone size: NA
D gene: TRBD1
V gene: TRBV2
J gene: TRBJ2-5
CDR3 length: 16
CDR3 DNA: TGTGCCAGCACCCCCCTTATCGGACAGGGGTCTGAGACCCAGTACTTC
CDR3 protein: CASTPLIGQGSETQYF

clone size: NA
D gene: NA
V gene: TRBV4-3
J gene: TRBJ2-2
CDR3 length: 14
CDR3 DNA: TGCGCCAGCAGCCAAGTACAGGGCACCGGGGAGCTGTTTTTT
CDR3 protein: CASSQVQGTGELFF

clone size: NA
D gene: NA
V gene: TRBV30
J gene: TRBJ1-2
CDR3 length: 13
CDR3 DNA: TGTGCCTGGACGCAGGGGAGTAACTATGGCTACACCTTC
CDR3 protein: CAWTQGSNYGYTF

clone size: once
D gene: NA
V gene: TRBV5-1
J gene: TRBJ1-6
CDR3 length: 13
CDR3 DNA: TGCGCCAGCAGCTTGGCGGGGGACCCACCCCTCCACTTT
CDR3 protein: CASSLAGDPPLHF

clone size: NA
D gene: TRBD1
V gene: TRBV18
J gene: TRBJ2-3
CDR3 length: 18
CDR3 DNA: TGTGCCAGCTCACCAAAACAGGGGGCTAGGATAGAGGCAGATACGCAGTATTTT
CDR3 protein: CASSPKQGARIEADTQYF

clone size: NA
D gene: TRBD1
V gene: TRBV5-1
J gene: TRBJ2-1
CDR3 length: 14
CDR3 DNA: TGCGCCAGCAGCCTAAACCCGGGACAGAATGAGCAGTTCTTC
CDR3 protein: CASSLNPGQNEQFF

clone size: NA
D gene: TRBD1
V gene: TRBV28
J gene: TRBJ2-7
CDR3 length: 15
CDR3 DNA: TGTGCCAGCAGGTTAGGACAGGGGAGCTCCTACGAGCAGTACTTC
CDR3 protein: CASRLGQGSSYEQYF

clone size: NA
D gene: NA
V gene: TRBV30
J gene: TRBJ1-2
CDR3 length: 13
CDR3 DNA: TGTGCCTGGAGTGTATTTGCAGGGACAAGCTACACCTTC
CDR3 protein: CAWSVFAGTSYTF

clone size: NA
D gene: TRBD1
V gene: TRBV5-4
J gene: TRBJ2-7
CDR3 length: 12
CDR3 DNA: TGTGCCAGCAGTCGGGACAGCTACGAGCAGTACTTC
CDR3 protein: CASSRDSYEQYF

clone size: NA
D gene: TRBD1
V gene: TRBV28
J gene: TRBJ1-2
CDR3 length: 13
CDR3 DNA: TGTGCCAGCAGTTTAGGACAGGTCTATGGCTACACCTTC
CDR3 protein: CASSLGQVYGYTF

clone size: few
D gene: TRBD2
V gene: TRBV19
J gene: TRBJ2-1
CDR3 length: 16
CDR3 DNA: TGTGCCAGTAGTACTACTCTTAGCGGGGGACAAAATGAGCAGTTCTTC
CDR3 protein: CASSTTLSGGQNEQFF

clone size: NA
D gene: NA
V gene: TRBV3-1/TRBV3-2
J gene: TRBJ1-1
CDR3 length: 13
CDR3 DNA: TGTGCCAGCAGCCCTCGGGAGGGGCGCAGAGCTTTCTTT
CDR3 protein: CASSPREGRRAFF

clone size: NA
D gene: TRBD1
V gene: TRBV6-5
J gene: TRBJ1-1
CDR3 length: 13
CDR3 DNA: TGTGCCAGCACAGGACAGGGGGCTTCTGAAGCTTTCTTT
CDR3 protein: CASTGQGASEAFF

clone size: NA
D gene: NA
V gene: TRBV6-5
J gene: TRBJ1-2
CDR3 length: 14
CDR3 DNA: TGTGCCAGCAGTTCCCCGACAGGTGGAAGCGGCTACACCTTC
CDR3 protein: CASSSPTGGSGYTF

clone size: NA
D gene: TRBD1
V gene: TRBV7-3
J gene: TRBJ2-1
CDR3 length: 16
CDR3 DNA: TGTGCCAGCAGCTTAAGGGGACAGGGGAACTACAATGAGCAGTTCTTC
CDR3 protein: CASSLRGQGNYNEQFF

clone size: NA
D gene: NA
V gene: TRBV12-3/TRBV12-4
J gene: TRBJ1-3
CDR3 length: 12
CDR3 DNA: TGTGCCAGCAGGAGTCGGGGAAACACCATATATTTT
CDR3 protein: CASRSRGNTIYF

clone size: NA
D gene: NA
V gene: TRBV6-1
J gene: TRBJ1-5
CDR3 length: 14
CDR3 DNA: TGTGCCAGCAGTGACAGGGGAAGCAATCAGCCCCAGCATTTT
CDR3 protein: CASSDRGSNQPQHF

clone size: NA
D gene: NA
V gene: TRBV6-4
J gene: TRBJ1-6
CDR3 length: 13
CDR3 DNA: TGTGCCAGCAGTGCAGGGGAACTCCAACCCCTCCACTTT
CDR3 protein: CASSAGELQPLHF